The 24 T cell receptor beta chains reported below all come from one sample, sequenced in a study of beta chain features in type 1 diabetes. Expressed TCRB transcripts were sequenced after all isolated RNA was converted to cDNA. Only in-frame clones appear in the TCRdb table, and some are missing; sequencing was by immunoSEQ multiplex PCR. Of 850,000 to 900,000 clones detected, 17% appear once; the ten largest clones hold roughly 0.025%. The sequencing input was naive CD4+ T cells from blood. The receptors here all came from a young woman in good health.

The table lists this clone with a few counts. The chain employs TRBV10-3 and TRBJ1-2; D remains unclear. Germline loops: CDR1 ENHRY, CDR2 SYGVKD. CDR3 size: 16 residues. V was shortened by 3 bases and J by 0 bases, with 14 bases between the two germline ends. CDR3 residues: CAISDGSSLSNYGYTF. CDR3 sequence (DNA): TGTGCCATCAGTGACGGCAGTTCCCTATCTAACTATGGCTACACCTTC.

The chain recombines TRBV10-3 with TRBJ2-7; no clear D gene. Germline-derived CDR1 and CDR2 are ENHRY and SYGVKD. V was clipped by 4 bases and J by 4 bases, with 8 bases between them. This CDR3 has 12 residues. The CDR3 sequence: CAISAQDYEQYF. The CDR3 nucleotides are TGTGCCATCAGTGCCCAGGATTACGAGCAGTACTTC.

CDR3 DNA sequence: TGTGCCAGCAGCTTAGATAACAGGGGTAAGCAGTTCTTC. Its translation is CASSLDNRGKQFF. This chain links TRBV11-2 with TRBJ2-1, with 7 bases fitting TRBD1. The CDR3 covers 13 residues. Trimming cost V 0 bases and J 11 bases; bases outside gene matches: 4. Germline loops: CDR1 SGHAT, CDR2 FQNNGV.

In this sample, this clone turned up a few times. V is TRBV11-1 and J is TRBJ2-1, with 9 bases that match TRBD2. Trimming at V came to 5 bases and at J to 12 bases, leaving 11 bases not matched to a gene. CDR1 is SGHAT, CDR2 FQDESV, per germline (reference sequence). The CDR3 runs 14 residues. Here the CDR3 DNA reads TGTGCCAGCAGCCCCCCGCTAGCGCGGGGGGGGCAGTTCTTC. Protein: CASSPPLARGGQFF.

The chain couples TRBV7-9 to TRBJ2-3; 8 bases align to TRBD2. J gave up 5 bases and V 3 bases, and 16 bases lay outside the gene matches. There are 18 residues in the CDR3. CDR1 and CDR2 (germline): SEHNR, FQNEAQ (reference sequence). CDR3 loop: CASSLRSGAAGGEDTQYF. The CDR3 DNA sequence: TGTGCCAGCAGCTTGCGGTCGGGAGCGGCGGGAGGAGAAGATACGCAGTATTTT.

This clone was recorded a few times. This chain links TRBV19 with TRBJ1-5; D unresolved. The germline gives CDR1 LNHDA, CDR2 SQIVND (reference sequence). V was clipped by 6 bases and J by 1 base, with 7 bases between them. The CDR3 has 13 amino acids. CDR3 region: CASRPYSNQPQHF. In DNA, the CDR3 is TGTGCCAGTAGACCTTACAGCAATCAGCCCCAGCATTTT.

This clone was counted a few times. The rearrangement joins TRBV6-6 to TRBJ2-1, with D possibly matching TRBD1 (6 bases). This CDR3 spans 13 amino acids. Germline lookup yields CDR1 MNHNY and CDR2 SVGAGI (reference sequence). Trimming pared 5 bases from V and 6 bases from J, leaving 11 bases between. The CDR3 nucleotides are TGTGCCAGCAGTGCTAGACAGGCCAATGAGCAGTTCTTC. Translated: CASSARQANEQFF.

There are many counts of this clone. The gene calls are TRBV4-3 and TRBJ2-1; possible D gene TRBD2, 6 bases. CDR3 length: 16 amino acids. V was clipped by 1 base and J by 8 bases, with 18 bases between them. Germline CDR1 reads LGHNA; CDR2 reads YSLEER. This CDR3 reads CASSQGVGGNADEQFF. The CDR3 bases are TGCGCCAGCAGCCAAGGCGTCGGCGGGAACGCCGATGAGCAGTTCTTC.

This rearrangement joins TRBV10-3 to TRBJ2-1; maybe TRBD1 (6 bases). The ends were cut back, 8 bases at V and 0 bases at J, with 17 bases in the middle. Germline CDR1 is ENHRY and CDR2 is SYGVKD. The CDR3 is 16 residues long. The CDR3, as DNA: TGTGCCATCCGCAGGGGCGGCCCGAGCTCCTACAATGAGCAGTTCTTC. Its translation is CAIRRGGPSSYNEQFF.

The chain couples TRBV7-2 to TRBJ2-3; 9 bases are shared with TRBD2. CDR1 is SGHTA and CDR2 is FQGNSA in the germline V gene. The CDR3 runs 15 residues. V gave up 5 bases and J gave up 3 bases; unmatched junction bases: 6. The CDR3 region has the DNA TGTGCCAGCAGCACCGCTAGCGGGGTGACAGATACGCAGTATTTT. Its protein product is CASSTASGVTDTQYF. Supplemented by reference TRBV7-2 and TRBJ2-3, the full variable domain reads GAGVSQSPSNKVTEKGKDVELRCDPISGHTALYWYRQSLGQGLEFLIYFQGNSAPDKSGLPSDRFSAERTGGSVSTLTIQRTQQEDSAVYLCASSTASGVTDTQYFGPGTRLTVL.

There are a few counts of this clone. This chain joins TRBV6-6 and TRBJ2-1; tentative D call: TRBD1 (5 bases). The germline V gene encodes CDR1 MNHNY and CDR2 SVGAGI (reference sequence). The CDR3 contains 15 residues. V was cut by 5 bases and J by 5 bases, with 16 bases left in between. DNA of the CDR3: TGTGCCAGCAGTGATTTTAGTCGGACACACAATGAGCAGTTCTTC. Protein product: CASSDFSRTHNEQFF.

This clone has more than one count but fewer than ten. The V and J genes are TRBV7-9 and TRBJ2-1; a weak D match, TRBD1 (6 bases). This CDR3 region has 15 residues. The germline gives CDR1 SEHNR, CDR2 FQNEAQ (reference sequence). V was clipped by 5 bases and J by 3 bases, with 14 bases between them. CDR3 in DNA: TGTGCCAGCAGCACCCGACAGGTGGACTACAATGAGCAGTTCTTC. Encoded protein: CASSTRQVDYNEQFF.

The CDR3 reads CAISAGPLYNEQFF. The DNA for the CDR3 is TGTGCCATCAGTGCAGGCCCTCTCTACAATGAGCAGTTCTTC. V usage is TRBV10-3 and J usage is TRBJ2-1; D uncertain. Trimming removed 4 bases at V and 3 bases at J, with 10 bases between. From germline, CDR1 is ENHRY and CDR2 SYGVKD. The CDR3 covers 14 residues.

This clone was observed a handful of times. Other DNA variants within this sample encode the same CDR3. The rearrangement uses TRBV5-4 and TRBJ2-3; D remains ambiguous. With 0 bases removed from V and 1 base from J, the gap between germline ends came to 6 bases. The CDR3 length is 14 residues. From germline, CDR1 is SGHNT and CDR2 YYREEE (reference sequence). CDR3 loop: CASSLDSGTDTQYF. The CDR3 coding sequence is TGTGCCAGCAGCTTGGACAGCGGCACAGATACGCAGTATTTT.

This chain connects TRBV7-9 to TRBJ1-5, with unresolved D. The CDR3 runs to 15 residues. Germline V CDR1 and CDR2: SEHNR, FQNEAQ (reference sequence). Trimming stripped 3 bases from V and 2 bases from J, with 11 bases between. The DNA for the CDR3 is TGTGCCAGCAGCTTGGGTTCGTCGGGCAATCAGCCCCAGCATTTT. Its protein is CASSLGSSGNQPQHF.

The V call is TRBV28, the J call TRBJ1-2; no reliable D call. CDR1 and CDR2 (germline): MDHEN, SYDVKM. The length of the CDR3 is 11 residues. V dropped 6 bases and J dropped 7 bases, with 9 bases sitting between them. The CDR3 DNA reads TGTGCCAGCAGCCCATCGGGTGGCTACACCTTC. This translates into CASSPSGGYTF.

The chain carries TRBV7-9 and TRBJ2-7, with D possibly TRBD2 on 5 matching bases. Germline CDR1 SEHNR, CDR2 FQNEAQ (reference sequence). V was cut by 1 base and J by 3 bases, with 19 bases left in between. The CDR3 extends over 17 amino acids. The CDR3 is CASSLGSGGLGVYEQYF. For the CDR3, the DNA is TGTGCCAGCAGCTTAGGTTCGGGCGGGCTTGGGGTCTACGAGCAGTACTTC.

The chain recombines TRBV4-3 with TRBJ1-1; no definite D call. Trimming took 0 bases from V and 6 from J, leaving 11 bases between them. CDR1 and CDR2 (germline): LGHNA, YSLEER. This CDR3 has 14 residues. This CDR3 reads CASSQDSYVPEAFF. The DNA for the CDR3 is TGCGCCAGCAGCCAAGATAGTTATGTGCCTGAAGCTTTCTTT.

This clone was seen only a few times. The CDR3 sequence is CASSRKNISGNTIYF. For the CDR3, the DNA is TGCGCCAGCAGCCGAAAGAACATATCTGGAAACACCATATATTTT. V usage is TRBV4-3 and J usage is TRBJ1-3; D call uncertain. V shed 4 bases and J shed 1 base, with 11 bases lying between them. CDR3 length: 15 residues. Germline V CDR1 and CDR2: LGHNA, YSLEER.

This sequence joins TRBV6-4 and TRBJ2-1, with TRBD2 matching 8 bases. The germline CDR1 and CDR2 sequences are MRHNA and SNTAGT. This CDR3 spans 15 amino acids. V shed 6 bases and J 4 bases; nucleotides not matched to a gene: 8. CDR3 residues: CASSGVAGSYNEQFF. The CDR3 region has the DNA TGTGCCAGCAGCGGAGTAGCGGGAAGTTACAATGAGCAGTTCTTC.

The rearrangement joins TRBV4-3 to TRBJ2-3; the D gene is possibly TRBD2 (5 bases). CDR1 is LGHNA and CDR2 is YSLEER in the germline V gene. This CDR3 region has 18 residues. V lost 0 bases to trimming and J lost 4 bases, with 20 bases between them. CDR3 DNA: TGCGCCAGCAGCCAAGAGATGGAGAGAGTTCGAGGGCCAGATACGCAGTATTTT. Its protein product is CASSQEMERVRGPDTQYF.

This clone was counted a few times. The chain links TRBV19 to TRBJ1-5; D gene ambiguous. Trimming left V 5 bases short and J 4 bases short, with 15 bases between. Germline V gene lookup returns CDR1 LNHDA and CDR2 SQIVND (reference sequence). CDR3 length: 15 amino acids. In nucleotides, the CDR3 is TGTGCCAGTAGTTGGGAATCGGGATTTAATCAGCCCCAGCATTTT. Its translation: CASSWESGFNQPQHF.

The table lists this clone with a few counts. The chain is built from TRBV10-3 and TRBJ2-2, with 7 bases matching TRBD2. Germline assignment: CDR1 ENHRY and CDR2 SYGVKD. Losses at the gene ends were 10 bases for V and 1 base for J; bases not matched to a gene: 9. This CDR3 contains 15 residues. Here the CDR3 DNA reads TGTGCCAGCTCCCTAGCGGCTAAGAACACCGGGGAGCTGTTTTTT. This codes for CASSLAAKNTGELFF.

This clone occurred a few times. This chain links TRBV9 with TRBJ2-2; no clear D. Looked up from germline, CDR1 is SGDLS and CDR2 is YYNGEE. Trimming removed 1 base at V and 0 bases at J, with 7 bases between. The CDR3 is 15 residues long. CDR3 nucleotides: TGTGCCAGCAGCGTACTAGAAACGAACACCGGGGAGCTGTTTTTT. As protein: CASSVLETNTGELFF.